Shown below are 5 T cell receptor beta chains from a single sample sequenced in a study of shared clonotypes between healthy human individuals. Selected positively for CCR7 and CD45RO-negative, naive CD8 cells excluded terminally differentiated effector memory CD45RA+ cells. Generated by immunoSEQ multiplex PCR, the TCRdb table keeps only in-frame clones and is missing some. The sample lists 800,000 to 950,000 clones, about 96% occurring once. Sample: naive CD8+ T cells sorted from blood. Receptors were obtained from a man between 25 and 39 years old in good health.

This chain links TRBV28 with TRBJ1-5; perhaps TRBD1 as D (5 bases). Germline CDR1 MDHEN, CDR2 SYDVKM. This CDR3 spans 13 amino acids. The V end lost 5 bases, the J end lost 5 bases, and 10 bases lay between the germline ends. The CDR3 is CASSPPGDQPQHF. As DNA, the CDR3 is TGTGCCAGCAGTCCCCCGGGGGATCAGCCCCAGCATTTT.

The CDR3 loop reads CSVGGYTF. CDR3 bases: TGCAGCGTGGGAGGCTACACCTTC. The chain employs TRBV29-1 and TRBJ1-2; D remains unclear. V was trimmed by 6 bases and J by 8 bases, leaving 4 bases between them. Germline CDR1 reads SQVTM; CDR2 reads ANQGSEA. This CDR3 has 8 residues.

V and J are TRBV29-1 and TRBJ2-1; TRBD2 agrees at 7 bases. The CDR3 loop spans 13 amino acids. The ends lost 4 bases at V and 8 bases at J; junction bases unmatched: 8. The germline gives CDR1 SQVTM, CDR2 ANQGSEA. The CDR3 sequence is CSVAPSREHEQFF. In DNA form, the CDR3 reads TGCAGCGTTGCGCCCTCGCGGGAGCATGAGCAGTTCTTC.

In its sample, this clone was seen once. CDR3 loop: CASKTRYQETQYF. As DNA, the CDR3 is TGTGCCAGCAAGACTAGGTACCAAGAGACCCAGTACTTC. The V gene is TRBV28, the J gene TRBJ2-5; a possible D gene is TRBD2 (6 bases). The V end lost 7 bases, the J end lost 0 bases, and 9 bases lay between the germline ends. From germline, CDR1 is MDHEN and CDR2 SYDVKM. The CDR3 covers 13 residues.

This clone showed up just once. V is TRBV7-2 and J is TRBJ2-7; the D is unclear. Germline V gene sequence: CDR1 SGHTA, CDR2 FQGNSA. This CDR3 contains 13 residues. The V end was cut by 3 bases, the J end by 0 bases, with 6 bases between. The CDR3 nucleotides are TGTGCCAGCAGCTTTCCCTACTCCTACGAGCAGTACTTC. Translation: CASSFPYSYEQYF.